The entry below describes one T cell receptor (beta chain). What it recognizes is unknown. Its ends do not fully match the called genes, so a read error is possible. TCR beta cDNA was prepared out of roughly 450 ng total RNA by means of a constant-region primer. Sequencing libraries for TCR beta derived from three nested multiplex PCR rounds that used slightly modified ARM-PCR. In the first two PCR rounds, TRBV1-TRBV30 forward primers were paired with a C-beta reverse primer, and each round lasted around 10 cycles. TCRdb independently ran MiXCR on the multiplex PCR reads; one entry per CDR3 protein. This sample carries approximately 330,000 distinct CDR3 sequences, approximately 64% of them seen once, and the ten largest clones take about 6.5%. RNA was extracted from whole blood without cell sorting, alongside germline DNA. Patients were chronically HBV-infected and treatment-naive. Blood samples of four milliliters were drawn preoperatively.

Germline V gene data show CDR1 as SGHAT and CDR2 as FQNNGV. The CDR3 has 18 amino acids. This entry belongs to a study of tumor-infiltrating lymphocytes in primary liver carcinoma. The overall study: The patients had histopathologically diagnosed primary liver carcinoma, and their disease was treated by surgical resection.

Study results and limitations: Researchers found tumor-adjacent and tumor-blood pairs overlapped less than tumor region pairs.

This chain connects TRBV11-2 to TRBJ2-7; 13 bases are a match to TRBD2. Sequencing was performed on peripheral blood. This clonotype was obtained from a man aged 40-49 years with primary liver carcinoma and hepatitis B virus infection. CDR3: CVSSWWDSRTSGSYEQYF. CDR3 sequence (DNA): TGTGTCAGCAGCTGGTGGGACAGCCGGACTAGCGGGAGTTACGAGCAGTACTTC.